This entry concerns a single T cell receptor (beta chain). The antigen is undetermined. Germline V lookup: CDR1 SGHVS, CDR2 FNYEAQ. Trimming took off 5 bases at V and 2 bases at J, with 15 bases between the two ends. The CDR3 extends over 15 amino acids. TCRdb re-called the RT-PCR reads through MiXCR, storing one row per CDR3 protein. The table has roughly 500,000 distinct CDR3 sequences, 25% seen once. The sample originates from a study of response to subunit inactivated influenza vaccine. Notes on the study in general: The authors offered the suggestion that each seasonal influenza vaccination recruits few new T cells.

The chain carries TRBV7-6 and TRBJ2-5; possible D gene TRBD1, 6 bases. The sequencing here drew on CD4+ T cells sorted from PBMCs, taken less than 6 days after vaccination. The sequence came from a man aged 50 to 59 who received an inactivated influenza vaccine. CDR3 sequence: CASSPRAGEQETQYF. In DNA form, the CDR3 reads TGTGCCAGCAGCCCCCGGGCAGGGGAGCAAGAGACCCAGTACTTC.